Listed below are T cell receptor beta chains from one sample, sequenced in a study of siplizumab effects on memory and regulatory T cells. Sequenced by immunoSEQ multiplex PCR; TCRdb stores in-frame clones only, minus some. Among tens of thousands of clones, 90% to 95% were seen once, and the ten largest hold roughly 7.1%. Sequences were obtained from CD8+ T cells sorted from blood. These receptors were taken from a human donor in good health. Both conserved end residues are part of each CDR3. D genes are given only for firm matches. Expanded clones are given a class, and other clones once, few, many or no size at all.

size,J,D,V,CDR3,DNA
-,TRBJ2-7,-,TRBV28,CASRTGTYEQYF,TGTGCCAGCAGAACAGGGACCTACGAGCAGTACTTC
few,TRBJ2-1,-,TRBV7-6,CASSKGHSSYNEQFF,TGTGCCAGCAGCAAGGGACATTCCTCCTACAATGAGCAGTTCTTC
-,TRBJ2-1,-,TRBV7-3,CASSLQGSEQFF,TGTGCCAGCAGCTTACAGGGGTCAGAGCAGTTCTTC
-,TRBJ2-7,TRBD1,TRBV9,CASSPGTGSLLEQYF,TGTGCCAGCAGCCCTGGGACAGGATCACTCCTGGAGCAGTACTTC
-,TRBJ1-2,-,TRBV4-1,CASSQESTGSYGYTF,TGCGCCAGCAGCCAAGAAAGTACCGGGAGCTATGGCTACACCTTC
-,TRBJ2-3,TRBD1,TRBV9,CASSVELQDRDGTDTQYF,TGTGCCAGCAGCGTCGAACTCCAGGACAGGGACGGCACAGATACGCAGTATTTT
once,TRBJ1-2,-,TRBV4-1,CASSQVRGVNYGYTF,TGCGCCAGCAGCCAAGTTAGGGGGGTGAACTATGGCTACACCTTC
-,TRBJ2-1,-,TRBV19,CASSIVGFSYNEQFF,TGTGCCAGTAGTATAGTTGGATTCTCCTACAATGAGCAGTTCTTC
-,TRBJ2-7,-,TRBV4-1,CASSQGVGRPPYEQYF,TGCGCCAGCAGCCAAGGGGTAGGCCGACCGCCCTACGAGCAGTACTTC
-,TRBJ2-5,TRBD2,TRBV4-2,CASSRELAGEETQYF,TGTGCCAGCAGCCGAGAACTAGCGGGGGAGGAGACCCAGTACTTC
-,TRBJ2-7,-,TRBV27,CASSFQEHRGEQYF,TGTGCCAGCAGTTTCCAGGAACACCGGGGGGAGCAGTACTTC
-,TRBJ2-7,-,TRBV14,CASSQARGEDPYEQYF,TGTGCCAGCAGCCAAGCACGGGGTGAGGACCCCTACGAGCAGTACTTC
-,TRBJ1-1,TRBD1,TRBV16,CASNVLTGGTEAFF,TGTGCCAGCAACGTGTTAACAGGGGGCACTGAAGCTTTCTTT
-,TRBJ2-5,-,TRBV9,CASSRERHQETQYF,TGTGCCAGCAGCCGGGAGCGCCACCAAGAGACCCAGTACTTC
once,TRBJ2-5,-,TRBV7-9,CASSLGYRDFEETQYF,TGTGCCAGCAGCTTAGGGTATAGGGACTTCGAAGAGACCCAGTACTTC
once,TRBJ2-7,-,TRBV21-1,CASTRRGGTRFYEQYF,TGTGCCAGCACCCGAAGGGGAGGGACAAGATTCTACGAGCAGTACTTC
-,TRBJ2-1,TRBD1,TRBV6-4,CASSVQGAAYNEQFF,TGTGCCAGCAGTGTTCAGGGGGCGGCCTACAATGAGCAGTTCTTC
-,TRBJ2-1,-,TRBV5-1,CASSLGQTSGEQFF,TGCGCCAGCAGCTTGGGACAGACCTCGGGTGAGCAGTTCTTC
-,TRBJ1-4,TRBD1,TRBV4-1,CASSLEQGAGEKLFF,TGCGCCAGCAGCTTAGAACAGGGGGCTGGCGAAAAACTGTTTTTT
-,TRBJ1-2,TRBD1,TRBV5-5,CASSLAQGISYGYTF,TGTGCCAGCAGCTTGGCACAGGGGATTAGCTATGGCTACACCTTC
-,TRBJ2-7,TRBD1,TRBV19,CASAGGREQYF,TGTGCCAGTGCAGGGGGTAGGGAGCAGTACTTC
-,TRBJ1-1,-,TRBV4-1,CASSQDLDTEAFF,TGCGCCAGCAGCCAAGATCTTGACACTGAAGCTTTCTTT
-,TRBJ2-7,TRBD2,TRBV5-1,CASSWGGRDEQYF,TGCGCCAGCAGCTGGGGGGGTCGGGACGAGCAGTACTTC
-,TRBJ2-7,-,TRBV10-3,CAISPSMDMPEQYF,TGTGCCATCAGTCCTTCTATGGACATGCCCGAGCAGTACTTC
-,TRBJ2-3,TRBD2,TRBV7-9,CASSFLAGASFRTDTQYF,TGTGCCAGCAGCTTTCTAGCGGGGGCCTCCTTTCGCACAGATACGCAGTATTTT
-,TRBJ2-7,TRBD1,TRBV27,CASSLMGTGGYEQYF,TGTGCCAGCAGTTTAATGGGGACAGGAGGCTACGAGCAGTACTTC
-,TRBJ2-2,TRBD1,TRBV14,CASSQLYWDREVTGELFF,TGTGCCAGCAGCCAACTCTACTGGGACAGGGAGGTCACCGGGGAGCTGTTTTTT
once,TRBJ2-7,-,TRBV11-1,CASSYAGIEQYF,TGTGCCAGCAGCTACGCAGGAATCGAGCAGTACTTC
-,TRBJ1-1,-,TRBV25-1,CASSVGSGRLTEAFF,TGTGCCAGCAGTGTCGGTTCAGGGAGGTTGACTGAAGCTTTCTTT
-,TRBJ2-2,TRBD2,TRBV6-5,CASSYSGLVSGELFF,TGTGCCAGCAGTTACTCGGGACTAGTGAGCGGGGAGCTGTTTTTT
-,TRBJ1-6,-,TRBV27,CASGISLNSPLHF,TGTGCCAGCGGGATCTCCCTTAATTCACCCCTCCACTTT
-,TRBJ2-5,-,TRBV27,CASCPGLGETQYF,TGTGCCAGCTGCCCGGGGCTCGGGGAGACCCAGTACTTC
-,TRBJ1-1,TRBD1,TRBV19,CASRQGSTEAFF,TGTGCCAGTCGACAGGGTTCGACTGAAGCTTTCTTT
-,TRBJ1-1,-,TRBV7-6,CASSLEGVGTEAFF,TGTGCCAGCAGCTTAGAGGGAGTGGGTACTGAAGCTTTCTTT
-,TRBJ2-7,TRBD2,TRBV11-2,CASSPSGAYEQYF,TGTGCCAGCAGCCCAAGCGGGGCCTACGAGCAGTACTTC
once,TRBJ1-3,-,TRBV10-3,CAITEGYTIYF,TGTGCCATCACCGAAGGGTACACCATATATTTT
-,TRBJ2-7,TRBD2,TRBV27,CASSLAGLAYYEQYF,TGTGCCAGCAGTTTAGCGGGACTAGCTTATTACGAGCAGTACTTC
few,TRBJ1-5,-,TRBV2,CASREGNQPQHF,TGTGCCAGCAGGGAGGGGAACCAGCCCCAGCATTTT
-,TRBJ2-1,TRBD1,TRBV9,CASSVGDRVNEQFF,TGTGCCAGCAGCGTCGGGGACAGAGTTAATGAGCAGTTCTTC
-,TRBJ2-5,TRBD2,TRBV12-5,CASGLLAGHQETQYF,TGTGCTAGTGGTTTGCTAGCGGGACACCAAGAGACCCAGTACTTC
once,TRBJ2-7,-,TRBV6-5,CASSYQTGTGLYEQYF,TGTGCCAGCAGTTACCAAACCGGGACGGGGCTCTACGAGCAGTACTTC